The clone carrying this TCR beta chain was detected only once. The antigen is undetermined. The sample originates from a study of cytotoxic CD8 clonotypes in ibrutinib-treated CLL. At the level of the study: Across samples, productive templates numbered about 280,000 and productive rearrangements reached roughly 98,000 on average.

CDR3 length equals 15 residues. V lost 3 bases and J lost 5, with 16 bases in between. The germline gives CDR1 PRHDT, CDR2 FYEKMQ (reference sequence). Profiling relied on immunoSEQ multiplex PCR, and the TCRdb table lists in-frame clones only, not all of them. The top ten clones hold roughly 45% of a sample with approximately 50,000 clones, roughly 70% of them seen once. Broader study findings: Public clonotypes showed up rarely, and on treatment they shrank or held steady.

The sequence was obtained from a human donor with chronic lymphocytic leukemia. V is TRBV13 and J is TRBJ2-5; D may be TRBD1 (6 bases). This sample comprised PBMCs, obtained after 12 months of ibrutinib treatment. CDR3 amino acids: CASSFQTGAGETQYF. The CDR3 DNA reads TGTGCCAGCAGCTTCCAGACAGGTGCCGGGGAGACCCAGTACTTC.